A selection of T cell receptor beta chains follows, all from one sample in a study of blood T cells in healthy people across ages. TCRdb independently ran MiXCR on the 5' RACE reads; one entry per CDR3 protein. This table has just under 550,000 distinct CDR3 sequences, nearly 25% appearing once. The sample was also linked to a second study, of T cells of mothers and their children.

Source material: blood. These receptors were taken from a boy aged 10-17 years in good health. The CDR3 runs from the conserved cysteine through the conserved F or W. Each record gives: D gene, clone size, V gene, J gene, CDR3 DNA, CDR3 protein. A D gene is named only where the DNA matches it firmly. Size values are once, few and many counts, or a class for expanded clones, and some rows have none.

D: .
size: few
V: TRBV19
J: TRBJ2-1
DNA: TGTGCCAGTAGTATGACTACTACCAGCGAGCAGTTCTTC
CDR3: CASSMTTTSEQFF

D: .
size: few
V: TRBV15
J: TRBJ2-7
DNA: TGTGCCACCAGCAGAGATATAGGAGGCGAGCAGTACTTC
CDR3: CATSRDIGGEQYF

D: TRBD2
size: .
V: TRBV15
J: TRBJ2-3
DNA: TGTGCCACCACCATGGGACTAGCGCCTACAGATACGCAGTATTTT
CDR3: CATTMGLAPTDTQYF

D: .
size: .
V: TRBV12-3/TRBV12-4
J: TRBJ2-4
DNA: TGTGCCAGCAGTTTTTACCTAGCCAAAAACATTCAGTACTTC
CDR3: CASSFYLAKNIQYF

D: TRBD1
size: .
V: TRBV7-2
J: TRBJ2-7
DNA: TGTGCCAGCAGCTTAACAGGGGATACGTACGAGCAGTACTTC
CDR3: CASSLTGDTYEQYF

D: .
size: once
V: TRBV7-2
J: TRBJ1-2
DNA: TGTGCCAGCAGCTTACGAGGGGTCGGCTACACCTTC
CDR3: CASSLRGVGYTF

D: .
size: few
V: TRBV7-2
J: TRBJ1-2
DNA: TGTGCCAGCAGCCTGCGAAAGGCCAGGAACTATGGCTACACCTTC
CDR3: CASSLRKARNYGYTF

D: TRBD2
size: .
V: TRBV24-1
J: TRBJ2-1
DNA: TGTGCCACCAGTGATCGGACTAGCGGGGCCCACAATGAGCAGTTCTTC
CDR3: CATSDRTSGAHNEQFF

D: .
size: many
V: TRBV5-6
J: TRBJ2-1
DNA: TGTGCCAGCAGCTGGACCGTTTACGACGGACAGAGGAACTACAATGAGCAGTTCTTC
CDR3: CASSWTVYDGQRNYNEQFF

D: .
size: few
V: TRBV4-1
J: TRBJ1-2
DNA: TGCGCCAGCAGCCAAGATCTTTTGGCAGGGATCTATGGCTACACCTTC
CDR3: CASSQDLLAGIYGYTF

D: TRBD1
size: .
V: TRBV28
J: TRBJ2-5
DNA: TGTGCCAGCAGCAGGGACAGGGGATACCAAGAGACCCAGTACTTC
CDR3: CASSRDRGYQETQYF

D: .
size: .
V: TRBV20-1
J: TRBJ2-1
DNA: TGCAGTCTAGACAGCCAGGATGAGCAGTTCTTC
CDR3: CSLDSQDEQFF

D: TRBD2
size: few
V: TRBV12-3/TRBV12-4
J: TRBJ2-3
DNA: TGTGCCAGCAGCACGCGCGGGGGGGCGAGAGATACGCAGTATTTT
CDR3: CASSTRGGARDTQYF

D: TRBD2
size: .
V: TRBV6-2/TRBV6-3
J: TRBJ2-7
DNA: TGTGCCAGCAGTTCCCACCTAGCGGGAGGACAAAACTACGAGCAGTACTTC
CDR3: CASSSHLAGGQNYEQYF

D: .
size: many
V: TRBV5-1
J: TRBJ2-7
DNA: TGCGCCAGCAGCGGGGACACCTACGAGCAGTACTTC
CDR3: CASSGDTYEQYF

D: .
size: .
V: TRBV7-2
J: TRBJ2-3
DNA: TGTGCCAGCAGCTCAGCTGACTTCACAGATACGCAGTATTTT
CDR3: CASSSADFTDTQYF

D: .
size: few
V: TRBV14
J: TRBJ2-4
DNA: TGTGCCAGCAGCTACCGGGACGTGAGAAACATTCAGTACTTC
CDR3: CASSYRDVRNIQYF

D: .
size: .
V: TRBV28
J: TRBJ2-1
DNA: TGTGCCAGCAGTTTGGCCCAGGGGGGTGAGCAGTTCTTC
CDR3: CASSLAQGGEQFF

D: TRBD2
size: .
V: TRBV7-3
J: TRBJ2-3
DNA: TGTGCCAGCAGCTTAAGGAAGCGGGACGTCGCAGATACGCAGTATTTT
CDR3: CASSLRKRDVADTQYF

D: .
size: many
V: TRBV4-3
J: TRBJ2-5
DNA: TGCGCCAGCAGCCAAGATCCAGGGATGCAGACCCAGTACTTC
CDR3: CASSQDPGMQTQYF